These T cell receptor beta chains were read from a single sample in a study of blood T cell repertoires in COVID-19. Clones were sequenced by immunoSEQ multiplex PCR, and TCRdb holds only the in-frame ones, with some missing. The table lists 95,000 to 120,000 clones, more than 80% of them singletons. What was sequenced was peripheral blood. The receptors originated from a woman in her fifties or sixties with COVID-19, enrolled during active disease. Both conserved end residues are part of each CDR3. The D gene is left open where the match is weak. Size tells how often a clone was seen (once, few, many) or the class of an expanded clone, and some rows leave it out.

J gene: TRBJ2-3
V gene: TRBV30
D gene: TRBD1
CDR3 length: 15
clone size: .
CDR3 DNA: TGTGCCTGGAAAACCCCGGGACAGGGCACAGATACGCAGTATTTT
CDR3 protein: CAWKTPGQGTDTQYF

J gene: TRBJ2-5
V gene: TRBV19
D gene: .
CDR3 length: 16
clone size: .
CDR3 DNA: TGTGCCAGTAGTATAACGTTCGGGACAATCAGGGAGACCCAGTACTTC
CDR3 protein: CASSITFGTIRETQYF

J gene: TRBJ1-3
V gene: TRBV18
D gene: .
CDR3 length: 14
clone size: .
CDR3 DNA: TGTGCCAGCTCACGGGCTGCAGGGGGAAACACCATATATTTT
CDR3 protein: CASSRAAGGNTIYF

J gene: TRBJ1-3
V gene: TRBV7-2
D gene: .
CDR3 length: 13
clone size: once
CDR3 DNA: TGTGCCAGCAGCTTAAGGATCCAGCGGGGCCTGGATTTT
CDR3 protein: CASSLRIQRGLDF

J gene: TRBJ2-3
V gene: TRBV18
D gene: TRBD2
CDR3 length: 14
clone size: .
CDR3 DNA: TGTGCCAGCTCACCACTAGCGGGGACAGATACGCAGTATTTT
CDR3 protein: CASSPLAGTDTQYF

J gene: TRBJ2-5
V gene: TRBV5-1
D gene: .
CDR3 length: 13
clone size: .
CDR3 DNA: TGCGCCAGCAGCCCGGACAACCAAGAGACCCAGTACTTC
CDR3 protein: CASSPDNQETQYF

J gene: TRBJ1-3
V gene: TRBV30
D gene: .
CDR3 length: 13
clone size: .
CDR3 DNA: TGTGCCTGGATGGCAGGCTCTGGAAACACCATATATTTT
CDR3 protein: CAWMAGSGNTIYF

J gene: TRBJ1-1
V gene: TRBV7-3
D gene: .
CDR3 length: 13
clone size: medium-sized
CDR3 DNA: TGTGCCACCAGGACAGATTTGAACACTGAAGCTTTCTTT
CDR3 protein: CATRTDLNTEAFF

J gene: TRBJ1-6
V gene: TRBV7-2
D gene: .
CDR3 length: 16
clone size: .
CDR3 DNA: TGTGCCAGCAGCGGCAGGGATTGGCAGCAGCATTCACCCCTCCACTTT
CDR3 protein: CASSGRDWQQHSPLHF

J gene: TRBJ2-1
V gene: TRBV7-8
D gene: TRBD1
CDR3 length: 18
clone size: .
CDR3 DNA: TGTGCCAGCAGCTTAGATTCAATTGACAGGGGGGCCTACAATGAGCAGTTCTTC
CDR3 protein: CASSLDSIDRGAYNEQFF

J gene: TRBJ1-1
V gene: TRBV6-1
D gene: TRBD1
CDR3 length: 16
clone size: .
CDR3 DNA: TGTGCCAGCAGTGAAGCGCAGGGGGGCAGGGGACCTGAAGCTTTCTTT
CDR3 protein: CASSEAQGGRGPEAFF

J gene: TRBJ2-7
V gene: TRBV18
D gene: .
CDR3 length: 14
clone size: .
CDR3 DNA: TGTGCCAGCTCACGCGGGACAGATTCCTACGAGCAGTACTTC
CDR3 protein: CASSRGTDSYEQYF

J gene: TRBJ1-4
V gene: TRBV19
D gene: TRBD1
CDR3 length: 16
clone size: .
CDR3 DNA: TGTGCCAGTAGGGAGAGTGCGGGACAGACTAATGAAAAACTGTTTTTT
CDR3 protein: CASRESAGQTNEKLFF

J gene: TRBJ2-1
V gene: TRBV12-3/TRBV12-4
D gene: TRBD2
CDR3 length: 13
clone size: .
CDR3 DNA: TGTGCCAGCGTAGCGGGGGGGCGTAATGAGCAGTTCTTC
CDR3 protein: CASVAGGRNEQFF

J gene: TRBJ1-6
V gene: TRBV11-1
D gene: TRBD1
CDR3 length: 15
clone size: .
CDR3 DNA: TGTGCCAGCAGCCCCAGGACAGGGGAGGGATCACCCCTCCACTTT
CDR3 protein: CASSPRTGEGSPLHF

J gene: TRBJ1-4
V gene: TRBV19
D gene: .
CDR3 length: 14
clone size: .
CDR3 DNA: TGTGCCAGTAGTATCCAGAAGGGGTTTGAAAAACTGTTTTTT
CDR3 protein: CASSIQKGFEKLFF

J gene: TRBJ1-2
V gene: TRBV5-1
D gene: .
CDR3 length: 15
clone size: once
CDR3 DNA: TGCGCCAGCAGCATCGGACAGCAGGGAGTCTATGGCTACACCTTC
CDR3 protein: CASSIGQQGVYGYTF

J gene: TRBJ1-5
V gene: TRBV19
D gene: TRBD1
CDR3 length: 15
clone size: many
CDR3 DNA: TGTGCCAGTATCTCCTCCACAGGGGGTACCCAGCCCCAGCATTTT
CDR3 protein: CASISSTGGTQPQHF

J gene: TRBJ1-2
V gene: TRBV6-5
D gene: .
CDR3 length: 14
clone size: .
CDR3 DNA: TGTGCCAGCAGGGCACCCAGGGGTTACGATGGCTACACCTTC
CDR3 protein: CASRAPRGYDGYTF

J gene: TRBJ2-7
V gene: TRBV21-1
D gene: .
CDR3 length: 14
clone size: once
CDR3 DNA: TGTGCCAGCAGCAAAGATATCCTCTCCGGAGTGCAGTACTTC
CDR3 protein: CASSKDILSGVQYF

J gene: TRBJ2-3
V gene: TRBV10-3
D gene: .
CDR3 length: 15
clone size: .
CDR3 DNA: TGTGCCATCAGTGAGTCAGGGGAGGACACAGATACGCAGTATTTT
CDR3 protein: CAISESGEDTDTQYF

J gene: TRBJ1-2
V gene: TRBV24-1
D gene: .
CDR3 length: 13
clone size: .
CDR3 DNA: TGTGCCACCAGTGATGGCTCAGGGACTGACTACACCTTC
CDR3 protein: CATSDGSGTDYTF

J gene: TRBJ1-5
V gene: TRBV5-6
D gene: .
CDR3 length: 15
clone size: .
CDR3 DNA: TGTGCCAGCAGCCCCCGCCCGGGGTCTTATCAGCCCCAGCATTTT
CDR3 protein: CASSPRPGSYQPQHF

J gene: TRBJ1-1
V gene: TRBV29-1
D gene: TRBD1
CDR3 length: 16
clone size: .
CDR3 DNA: TGCAGCGTTGATCCGGGACAGGGGTTTAGAAACACTGAAGCTTTCTTT
CDR3 protein: CSVDPGQGFRNTEAFF

J gene: TRBJ2-7
V gene: TRBV5-1
D gene: TRBD2
CDR3 length: 16
clone size: .
CDR3 DNA: TGCGCCAGCAGCTTGGGGGTAGCGGGGGAGACCTACGAGCAGTACTTC
CDR3 protein: CASSLGVAGETYEQYF

J gene: TRBJ1-2
V gene: TRBV29-1
D gene: .
CDR3 length: 15
clone size: .
CDR3 DNA: TGCAGCGCCTGGGACGGGGGGCGTTTTAGGGATGGCTACACCTTC
CDR3 protein: CSAWDGGRFRDGYTF

J gene: TRBJ1-3
V gene: TRBV27
D gene: TRBD1
CDR3 length: 17
clone size: .
CDR3 DNA: TGTGCCAGCAGTCACCGTTTCCTGCAGGGGGCTGGAAACACCATATATTTT
CDR3 protein: CASSHRFLQGAGNTIYF

J gene: TRBJ2-2
V gene: TRBV5-4
D gene: TRBD2
CDR3 length: 16
clone size: .
CDR3 DNA: TGTGCCAGCAGCTTGAGCGGGGGGGCATTAACCGGGGAGCTGTTTTTT
CDR3 protein: CASSLSGGALTGELFF

J gene: TRBJ2-1
V gene: TRBV7-6
D gene: TRBD1
CDR3 length: 17
clone size: .
CDR3 DNA: TGTGCCAGCAGCCCCCGGACAGGACCTAGCTCCTACAATGAGCAGTTCTTC
CDR3 protein: CASSPRTGPSSYNEQFF

J gene: TRBJ1-1
V gene: TRBV6-2/TRBV6-3
D gene: .
CDR3 length: 15
clone size: .
CDR3 DNA: TGTGCCAGCAGTTACATGGGGGCGCTGGGCACTGAAGCTTTCTTT
CDR3 protein: CASSYMGALGTEAFF

J gene: TRBJ1-5
V gene: TRBV5-3
D gene: .
CDR3 length: 22
clone size: .
CDR3 DNA: TGTGCCAGAAGCTTGGACCTGGGGAGGGGCGGGCAAGAACGCGATCTCAATCAGCCCCAGCATTTT
CDR3 protein: CARSLDLGRGGQERDLNQPQHF

J gene: TRBJ1-3
V gene: TRBV19
D gene: .
CDR3 length: 15
clone size: .
CDR3 DNA: TGTGCCAGTAGTATTCCAGACAGCTCTGGAAACACCATATATTTT
CDR3 protein: CASSIPDSSGNTIYF

J gene: TRBJ1-1
V gene: TRBV27
D gene: .
CDR3 length: 15
clone size: .
CDR3 DNA: TGTGCCAGCAGTTTTTTAGCAGGGAAGGTCCCTGAAGCTTTCTTT
CDR3 protein: CASSFLAGKVPEAFF

J gene: TRBJ1-1
V gene: TRBV4-2
D gene: TRBD1
CDR3 length: 16
clone size: once
CDR3 DNA: TGTGCCAGCAGCCAAGACGAAGGGGGCAGGAACACTGAAGCTTTCTTT
CDR3 protein: CASSQDEGGRNTEAFF

J gene: TRBJ1-6
V gene: TRBV10-3
D gene: .
CDR3 length: 14
clone size: .
CDR3 DNA: TGTGCCATCAGAGGGACACCCAATAATTCACCCCTCCACTTT
CDR3 protein: CAIRGTPNNSPLHF